The 28 T cell receptor beta chains below were found in one sample sequenced in a study of T-cell memory formation after mild COVID-19. TCRdb analysed the 5' RACE reads with MiXCR anew, one entry per CDR3 protein. The sample records roughly 580,000 distinct CDR3 sequences, roughly 18% being singletons. Sequencing was performed on PBMCs or a T cell subset sorted from them (not recorded which). These receptors all stem from an adult woman who had mild COVID-19 (a few samples of this study predate the infection). Cell type and time point are not known.

The CDR3, as DNA: TGTGCCATCAGTGAGCCAACCGGGACAGGGAACAGTGAGCAGTTCTTC. It codes for CAISEPTGTGNSEQFF. V gene TRBV10-3 combines with J gene TRBJ2-1, with TRBD1 identical over 9 bases. Per the germline V gene, CDR1 is ENHRY and CDR2 is SYGVKD. CDR3 length: 16 residues. V was pared by 2 bases and J by 9 bases, with 11 bases of the junction left unmatched.

The V call is TRBV7-8, the J call TRBJ2-3; 11 nucleotides line up with TRBD2. J gave up 7 bases and V 3 bases, and 6 bases lay outside the gene matches. Germline V gene data show CDR1 as SGHVS and CDR2 as FQNEAQ. The CDR3 covers 15 residues. The CDR3 DNA reads TGTGCCAGCAGCTTTCTTCTAGCGGGGGGCCATACGCAGTATTTT. This gives the protein CASSFLLAGGHTQYF.

V and J are TRBV27 and TRBJ2-7; the D gene is possibly TRBD2 (6 bases). Germline V gene lookup returns CDR1 MNHEY and CDR2 SMNVEV (reference sequence). Trimming pared 8 bases from V and 7 bases from J, leaving 21 bases between. The CDR3 extends over 14 amino acids. The CDR3 nucleotides read TGTGCCAGCCTCGACCGGGCCAAGGGGAGGGAGCAGTACTTC. Amino acids: CASLDRAKGREQYF.

At least ten counts were recorded for this clonotype. The J gene is TRBJ2-7, the V gene TRBV11-2; no definite D call. In germline, CDR1 is SGHAT, CDR2 FQNNGV. This CDR3 is built from 17 residues. Between the trimmed V and J ends, which lost 4 bases and 7 bases, there was a span of 26 bases. The CDR3 DNA reads as TGTGCCAGCAGCTCCCTTATCGGGCCGGGTGCTCTGGGAGAGCAGTACTTC. This encodes CASSSLIGPGALGEQYF.

This chain uses TRBV11-3 with TRBJ2-1, with D perhaps matching TRBD2 (5 bases). This CDR3 spans 16 amino acids. V was clipped by 5 bases and J by 6 bases, with 20 bases between them. The germline V gene has CDR1 SGHNT and CDR2 YENEEA. The CDR3 coding sequence is TGTGCCAGCAGCCCGACGCGACTACCCCGTCTCAATGAGCAGTTCTTC. The encoded protein is CASSPTRLPRLNEQFF.

The chain employs TRBV18 and TRBJ2-7, with 8 bases fitting TRBD1. After removal of 1 base from V and 3 bases from J, the junction contained 5 bases not matched to a gene. CDR1 KGHSH and CDR2 LQKENI come from the germline V gene. The CDR3 has 15 amino acids. The CDR3 DNA reads TGTGCCAGCTCACCACTCAGCGGACAGGGCTACGAGCAGTACTTC. Translated: CASSPLSGQGYEQYF.

The chain is built from TRBV5-1 and TRBJ1-1; a possible D gene is TRBD1 (5 bases). The CDR3 has 14 residues. Trimming stripped 5 bases from V and 2 bases from J, with 13 bases between. Germline CDR1 is SGHRS and CDR2 is YFSETQ. The CDR3 bases are TGCGCCAGCAGTCACCGGGGCCGAAACACTGAAGCTTTCTTT. Protein: CASSHRGRNTEAFF.

This sequence joins TRBV7-9 and TRBJ1-1; tentatively, D is TRBD1 (6 bases). The germline gives CDR1 SEHNR, CDR2 FQNEAQ (reference sequence). CDR3 length: 14 residues. The V and J ends lost 4 bases and 1 base respectively, with 10 bases between them. The CDR3, as DNA: TGTGCCAGCAGCTCGGACAGTGAGAACACTGAAGCTTTCTTT. Encoded protein: CASSSDSENTEAFF.

The chain uses TRBV24-1 and TRBJ2-5; 9 nucleotides agree with TRBD1. The length of the CDR3 is 17 residues. V dropped 2 bases and J dropped 4; count of bases not matched to a gene: 10. Germline loops: CDR1 KGHDR, CDR2 SFDVKD. CDR3 protein: CATSDSARQGVGETQYF. CDR3 coding DNA: TGTGCCACCAGTGATTCTGCACGACAGGGGGTAGGAGAGACCCAGTACTTC.

This rearrangement joins TRBV3-1 to TRBJ2-7; unclear D gene. CDR3 length: 15 amino acids. V lost 0 bases to trimming and J lost 3 bases, with 12 bases between them. Germline V gene data show CDR1 as LGHDT and CDR2 as YNNKEL (reference sequence). The DNA of the CDR3 is TGTGCCAGCAGCCAAGATGAGACAAAATACTACGAGCAGTACTTC. It yields the protein CASSQDETKYYEQYF.

The chain joins TRBV4-1 to TRBJ2-7; possibly TRBD1 or TRBD2 for D (5 bases each). V was cut by 1 base and J by 3 bases, with 13 bases left in between. The CDR3 totals 15 residues. Per germline, CDR1 MGHRA and CDR2 YSYEKL. For the CDR3, the DNA is TGCGCCAGCAGCCAAGGTTGGGACGGATACTACGAGCAGTACTTC. Encoded protein: CASSQGWDGYYEQYF.

The chain couples TRBV29-1 to TRBJ2-5; D is perhaps TRBD2 (6 bases). Germline-derived CDR1 and CDR2 are SQVTM and ANQGSEA. This CDR3 is built from 13 residues. V shed 7 bases and J shed 4 bases, with 16 bases lying between them. CDR3 in amino acids: CSARGGVGETQYF. CDR3 DNA: TGCAGCGCCCGCGGAGGGGTTGGAGAGACCCAGTACTTC.

The chain employs TRBV20-1 and TRBJ1-1; 8 bases match TRBD1. This CDR3 is 16 amino acids long. J lost 3 bases, V lost 2 bases, and 11 bases had no gene match. Germline values: CDR1 DFQATT, CDR2 SNEGSKA (reference sequence). DNA of the CDR3: TGCAGTGCTAGACGGACAGGGCGGATTGAGGACACTGAAGCTTTCTTT. It codes for CSARRTGRIEDTEAFF.

In this sample, this clonotype turned up a few times. V is TRBV7-6 and J is TRBJ2-1; TRBD1 matches 7 bases. V trimming: 5 bases; J trimming: 5 bases; junction bases outside the gene matches: 12. Per germline, CDR1 SGHVS and CDR2 FNYEAQ. The CDR3 contains 16 residues. In DNA form, the CDR3 reads TGTGCCAGCAGCCTGATGACCGGGACAGTCGACAATGAGCAGTTCTTC. It translates to CASSLMTGTVDNEQFF.

The chain recombines TRBV24-1 with TRBJ2-2; possible D gene TRBD1, 6 bases. Trimming took 1 base from V and 7 from J, leaving 12 bases between them. The CDR3 totals 15 residues. CDR1 and CDR2 (germline): KGHDR, SFDVKD. The CDR3 is CATSDFQGLDGELFF. The CDR3 DNA is TGTGCCACCAGTGATTTTCAGGGGCTTGACGGGGAGCTGTTTTTT.

The chain joins TRBV3-1 to TRBJ1-2, with D unresolved. In germline, CDR1 is LGHDT, CDR2 YNNKEL (reference sequence). V lost 0 bases and J 0 bases, leaving 11 bases between the germline ends. The CDR3 is 16 amino acids. The CDR3: CASSQDSWTANYGYTF. As DNA, the CDR3 is TGTGCCAGCAGCCAAGATTCATGGACGGCTAACTATGGCTACACCTTC.

This clonotype was found a few times. The chain couples TRBV20-1 to TRBJ2-1; TRBD2 agrees at 8 bases. This CDR3 contains 15 residues. The V segment lost 0 bases and the J segment 8 bases; nucleotides outside the gene matches: 9. CDR1 and CDR2 from the germline V gene are DFQATT and SNEGSKA (reference sequence). In DNA, the CDR3 is TGCAGTGCTAGAGATCCCACTAGCGGTAGCTATGAGCAGTTCTTC. Its translation: CSARDPTSGSYEQFF.

V is TRBV7-2 and J is TRBJ2-2; possible D gene TRBD2, 5 bases. Trimming removed 0 bases from V and 4 bases from J, with 15 bases in between. Germline V gene data show CDR1 as SGHTA and CDR2 as FQGNSA. The CDR3 is 17 residues long. Written as DNA, the CDR3 is TGTGCCAGCAGCTTAGCGTTGTCGCGGGCGGGCACCGGGGAGCTGTTTTTT. It codes for CASSLALSRAGTGELFF.

The chain couples TRBV20-1 to TRBJ2-7, with 7 bases lining up with TRBD2. Looked up from germline, CDR1 is DFQATT and CDR2 is SNEGSKA (reference sequence). The CDR3 sequence is 14 residues long. V was pared by 0 bases and J by 1 base, with 3 bases of the junction left unmatched. CDR3 sequence (DNA): TGCAGTGCTAGAGAACCAGCGGGGTCCTACGAGCAGTACTTC. Translated: CSAREPAGSYEQYF.

The rearrangement uses TRBV5-1 and TRBJ2-7, with 11 nucleotides matching TRBD1. The CDR3 consists of 15 residues. V gave up 3 bases and J gave up 3 bases; unmatched junction bases: 5. Germline values: CDR1 SGHRS, CDR2 YFSETQ. The DNA for the CDR3 is TGCGCCAGCAGCTCCGGACAGGGGGCTTACTACGAGCAGTACTTC. The encoded protein is CASSSGQGAYYEQYF.

This chain joins TRBV2 and TRBJ2-5; TRBD2 aligns across 8 bases. The junction had 9 bases not matched to a gene; V was cut back by 2 bases and J by 4 bases. Germline values: CDR1 SNHLY, CDR2 FYNNEI. The CDR3 covers 16 residues. The CDR3 DNA follows: TGTGCCAGCAGTGAAACCCCGGGGGGGCCGGGAGAGACCCAGTACTTC. As protein: CASSETPGGPGETQYF.

The rearrangement joins TRBV7-9 to TRBJ1-1; D uncertain. The V and J ends lost 4 bases and 0 bases respectively, with 9 bases between them. Germline-derived CDR1 and CDR2 are SEHNR and FQNEAQ (reference sequence). This CDR3 contains 14 residues. The CDR3 nucleotides read TGTGCCAGCAGCTCCTTTAAAATGAACACTGAAGCTTTCTTT. Amino acids: CASSSFKMNTEAFF.

This clonotype appeared a few times. The V call is TRBV7-8, the J call TRBJ2-1, with TRBD2 identical over 11 bases. The germline CDR1 and CDR2 sequences are SGHVS and FQNEAQ. CDR3 length: 14 residues. The ends lost 5 bases at V and 9 bases at J; junction bases unmatched: 6. The CDR3 nucleotides are TGTGCCAGCAGCGTGACTAGCGGGGAGGGTGAGCAGTTCTTC. Its protein product is CASSVTSGEGEQFF.

The table lists this clonotype with many counts. The chain carries TRBV4-3 and TRBJ2-7, with D uncertain. V lost 1 base and J lost 5, with 12 bases in between. Germline lookup yields CDR1 LGHNA and CDR2 YSLEER. CDR3 length: 14 amino acids. The DNA of the CDR3 is TGCGCCAGCAGCCAAGCCCGGCCGGGCCACGAGCAGTACTTC. Translating it yields CASSQARPGHEQYF.

The chain employs TRBV20-1 and TRBJ2-5; 11 bases are shared with TRBD2. J was trimmed by 5 bases and V by 4 bases; bases with no gene match: 12. Germline V gene data show CDR1 as DFQATT and CDR2 as SNEGSKA (reference sequence). This CDR3 contains 16 residues. This CDR3 is CSATIAGGTIWETQYF. Here the CDR3 DNA reads TGCAGTGCTACGATAGCGGGAGGGACCATCTGGGAGACCCAGTACTTC.

The chain joins TRBV7-2 to TRBJ2-7, with TRBD2 as a possible D gene (6 bases). CDR1 and CDR2 (germline): SGHTA, FQGNSA. This CDR3 comprises 14 residues. Trimming removed 7 bases at V and 3 bases at J, with 16 bases between. In DNA, the CDR3 is TGTGCCAGCACCTTCTCCAGGACTAACTACGAGCAGTACTTC. It is translated as CASTFSRTNYEQYF.

This clonotype was counted a few times. The chain uses TRBV4-1 and TRBJ2-7; 8 nucleotides align to TRBD2. After removal of 3 bases from V and 0 bases from J, the junction contained 7 bases not matched to a gene. Germline-derived CDR1 and CDR2 are MGHRA and YSYEKL. This CDR3 region has 16 residues. CDR3 in amino acids: CASSQGLAGYSYEQYF. The DNA of the CDR3 is TGCGCCAGCAGCCAGGGGCTAGCGGGTTACTCCTACGAGCAGTACTTC.

This clonotype appeared a few times. The chain carries TRBV10-3 and TRBJ2-1, with 11 positions matching TRBD2. Germline-derived CDR1 and CDR2 are ENHRY and SYGVKD. The V gene end was trimmed by 4 bases and the J gene end by 4 bases; junction bases not matched to a gene: 6. The CDR3 sequence is 16 residues long. CDR3 nucleotide sequence: TGTGCCATCAGTGCGGGTGGGACTAGCGGATACAATGAGCAGTTCTTC. Its translation is CAISAGGTSGYNEQFF.